The next 13 T cell receptor beta chains were all read from a single sample in a study of blood T cells in healthy people across ages. Using a J-beta primer mix together with a sample-barcoded 5' primer, a second PCR was run for 7 to 11 cycles. MiXCR, run by TCRdb on the 5' RACE reads, gives a single entry per CDR3 protein. The sample yields nearly 800,000 distinct CDR3 sequences, 20% to 25% seen once. These data also formed part of another study, on T cells of mothers and their children.

Sample: blood. Receptors originate from a boy aged 10-17 years in good health.

The chain couples TRBV28 to TRBJ1-3; D may be TRBD1 (5 bases). The V end lost 1 base, the J end lost 0 bases, and 13 bases lay between the germline ends. The CDR3 runs 17 residues. The germline V gene has CDR1 MDHEN and CDR2 SYDVKM. CDR3 in amino acids: CASSLSGTPLSGNTIYF. The CDR3, as DNA: TGTGCCAGCAGTTTATCCGGGACCCCCCTCTCTGGAAACACCATATATTTT.

This clonotype was picked up a small number of times. The V gene is TRBV28, the J gene TRBJ1-4; TRBD1 aligns across 7 bases. From germline, CDR1 is MDHEN and CDR2 SYDVKM. Unmatched junction bases numbered 4, after V lost 5 bases and J lost 7 bases. The CDR3 length is 13 residues. Here the CDR3 reads CASSQGGSEKLFF. DNA of the CDR3: TGTGCCAGCAGTCAGGGGGGCAGTGAAAAACTGTTTTTT.

The chain joins TRBV18 to TRBJ2-7; no reliable D call. The CDR3 runs to 15 residues. Trimming left V 6 bases short and J 2 bases short, with 17 bases between. Germline-derived CDR1 and CDR2 are KGHSH and LQKENI. The CDR3 DNA follows: TGTGCCAGCTCCCCTGTGGGCCGGAACCCCTACGAGCAGTACTTC. Amino acid sequence: CASSPVGRNPYEQYF.

The chain links TRBV5-6 to TRBJ2-3; D is possibly TRBD2 (6 bases). Trimming took 1 base from V and 3 from J, leaving 15 bases between them. The germline gives CDR1 SGHDT, CDR2 YYEEEE. The CDR3 has 16 residues. This CDR3 reads CASSLKSGRGTDTQYF. The DNA for the CDR3 is TGTGCCAGCAGCTTGAAGTCCGGGAGAGGGACAGATACGCAGTATTTT.

The genes are TRBV6-1 and TRBJ2-3, with D perhaps TRBD2 (6 bases). Trimming stripped 3 bases from V and 8 bases from J, with 18 bases between. The CDR3 extends over 15 amino acids. Germline values: CDR1 MNHNS, CDR2 SASEGT. The CDR3, as DNA: TGTGCCAGCAGTGAGATTTGGCGGGGTGGGGGTACGCAGTATTTT. It encodes CASSEIWRGGGTQYF.

The table lists this clonotype with a few counts. This chain connects TRBV20-1 to TRBJ2-1, with 10 positions matching TRBD2. Trimming removed 5 bases from V and 11 bases from J; junction bases left unmatched: 21. Germline assignment: CDR1 DFQATT and CDR2 SNEGSKA (reference sequence). The CDR3 runs 17 residues. CDR3 residues: CSAAYEGAASGGGKQFF. Written as DNA, the CDR3 is TGCAGTGCTGCCTATGAGGGGGCGGCTAGCGGGGGTGGGAAGCAGTTCTTC.

This clonotype was seen more than once but under ten times. The chain recombines TRBV27 with TRBJ2-5, with D possibly TRBD1 on 6 matching bases. Trimming pared 5 bases from V and 2 bases from J, leaving 15 bases between. Germline V gene data show CDR1 as MNHEY and CDR2 as SMNVEV (reference sequence). The CDR3 consists of 15 residues. This CDR3 is CASSPQDRSQETQYF. The DNA for the CDR3 is TGTGCCAGCAGTCCGCAAGACAGGTCTCAAGAGACCCAGTACTTC.

The chain combines TRBV10-3 with TRBJ2-5, with 8 bases identical to TRBD2. This CDR3 is built from 14 residues. Per germline, CDR1 ENHRY and CDR2 SYGVKD. V trimming: 6 bases; J trimming: 5 bases; junction bases outside the gene matches: 8. This chain's CDR3 is CAISPSGGSETQYF. The DNA for the CDR3 is TGTGCCATCAGCCCGAGCGGGGGCTCGGAGACCCAGTACTTC.

J is TRBJ2-7 and V is TRBV9; TRBD1 matches 9 bases. Trimming cost V 5 bases and J 5 bases; bases outside gene matches: 8. Germline V gene data show CDR1 as SGDLS and CDR2 as YYNGEE. CDR3 length: 14 residues. CDR3 sequence (DNA): TGTGCCAGCAGTGATCCGGGACAGGGTAACGAGCAGTACTTC. It codes for CASSDPGQGNEQYF.

The chain uses TRBV14 and TRBJ2-3, with 7 bases identical to TRBD1. CDR1 SGHDN and CDR2 FVKESK come from the germline V gene. Trimming took 4 bases from V and 2 from J; bases not matched to a gene: 12. This CDR3 is built from 17 residues. The CDR3 here is CASSPLPGQRATDTQYF. As DNA, the CDR3 is TGTGCCAGCAGCCCGCTCCCGGGACAGCGAGCCACAGATACGCAGTATTTT.

This clonotype was seen a few times. The chain joins TRBV4-3 to TRBJ2-1; tentatively, D is TRBD2 (5 bases). Trimming left V 0 bases short and J 9 bases short, with 21 bases between. The germline V gene has CDR1 LGHNA and CDR2 YSLEER. This CDR3 has 17 residues. This chain's CDR3 is CASSQDSAADRFSEQFF. The CDR3, as DNA: TGCGCCAGCAGCCAAGATAGCGCGGCAGACCGTTTCTCTGAGCAGTTCTTC.

Comment on this clonotype: The final CDR3 position lacks the conserved phenylalanine or tryptophan, pointing to a likely read error. The chain carries TRBV20-1 and TRBJ2-3; TRBD1 might be the D (5 bases). The CDR3 is 13 residues long. The V gene lost 3 bases and the J gene lost 4 bases, with 11 bases spanning the gap. The germline V gene has CDR1 DFQATT and CDR2 SNEGSKA (reference sequence). CDR3 protein: CSASEGAADTQYL. DNA for the CDR3: TGCAGTGCTAGTGAAGGGGCGGCAGATACGCAGTATCTT.

This clonotype was found a few times. As DNA, the CDR3 is TGTGCCAGCAGTGCCTACAGGGAGGGAAATTCACCCCTCCACTTT. Translating gives CASSAYREGNSPLHF. V gene TRBV27 combines with J gene TRBJ1-6; possibly TRBD1 for D (6 bases). V was clipped by 5 bases and J by 7 bases, with 15 bases between them. Per germline, CDR1 MNHEY and CDR2 SMNVEV (reference sequence). The CDR3 loop spans 15 amino acids.